This TCR beta chain was documented in a study of identical twins. General study points: Sharing of beta out-of-frame sequences by twins showed a weaker excess. Invariant cells of the MAIT and iNKT types might have partly distorted the zero-insertion analyses. Low generation probability was overrepresented in out-of-frame alpha sequences shared by twins.

TCRdb called the 5' RACE reads again in MiXCR, with one record for every CDR3 protein. Of fewer than 500,000 distinct CDR3 sequences listed, around an eighth are singletons. The CDR3 sequence is 15 residues long. Germline values: CDR1 DFQATT, CDR2 SNEGSKA (reference sequence). The junction had 9 bases not matched to a gene; V was cut back by 0 bases and J by 5 bases. This clonotype has more than one count but fewer than ten. Its antigen remains unidentified. These data were also reused for a study on yellow fever vaccine responses in identical twins.

Sequenced: CD4+ T cells sorted from blood. This chain links TRBV20-1 with TRBJ2-5, with 7 nucleotides matching TRBD2. This clonotype originated in a woman between 18 and 29 years old in good health. CDR3 protein: CSARDRSTSRETQYF. Here the CDR3 DNA reads TGCAGTGCTAGAGATCGGTCGACTAGCAGGGAGACCCAGTACTTC.